This T cell receptor (beta chain) is drawn from a study of CD8 T cells in ankylosing spondylitis. Study observations and caveats: In peripheral blood, disease-linked CD8+ clones occurred at relatively low frequencies. In reactive arthritis synovial fluid and blood, some motif variants had been reported before. There was reportedly significant enrichment of clones that were disease-linked in matched ankylosing spondylitis synovial fluid.

With V trimmed by 4 bases and J by 0 bases, 6 bases remained unmatched. The CDR3 sequence is 15 residues long. Per the germline V gene, CDR1 is SGDLS and CDR2 is YYNGEE. TCRdb reanalysed the 5' RACE reads using MiXCR and keeps one entry per CDR3 protein. The sample lists tens of thousands of distinct CDR3 sequences; 2.5% to 3.5% were seen once. The table lists this clonotype with many counts. What it recognizes is unknown. Sequencing input: blood, either unsorted or a sorted T cell fraction (not recorded which). The rearrangement joins TRBV9 to TRBJ2-7, with 8 nucleotides matching TRBD1. This TCR was recovered from a male donor with ankylosing spondylitis or in good health (not recorded which). CDR3 nucleotide sequence: TGTGCCAGCAGCCTAGGGACAGGAGTCTCCTACGAGCAGTACTTC. It translates to CASSLGTGVSYEQYF.